This T cell receptor beta chain derives from a study of T-cell memory formation after mild COVID-19. Whole-study context: For the most part, TCR clusters were specific to one donor.

Using constant-segment primers, 5'RACE produced TCR alpha and TCR beta cDNA libraries carrying sample barcodes and UMIs. Via MiXCR, TCRdb re-called the 5' RACE reads, giving one row per CDR3 protein. This repertoire shows fewer than 450,000 distinct CDR3 sequences, roughly 20% found once; its top ten account for around 12%. This clonotype was counted a few times. The clonotype was recovered from an adult woman who had mild COVID-19 (a few samples of this study predate the infection). Cell type and time point are not known. The source material was PBMCs or a T cell subset sorted from them (not recorded which).

CDR3 DNA: TGCAGTGCTAGAGATCTAGGGGCGCCTGAAGCTTTCTTT. It specifies CSARDLGAPEAFF. V and J are TRBV20-1 and TRBJ1-1; TRBD1 might be the D (5 bases). Germline V gene data show CDR1 as DFQATT and CDR2 as SNEGSKA (reference sequence). V lost 0 bases to trimming and J lost 6 bases, with 11 bases between them. The CDR3 contains 13 residues.